This entry lists 9 T cell receptor beta chains sequenced from one sample in a study of blood T cells in healthy people across ages. Alongside a J-beta primer mix, a sample-barcoded 5' primer served in a second PCR lasting about 6 to 12 cycles. Each CDR3 protein gets one entry after TCRdb re-called the 5' RACE reads with MiXCR. The sample yields about 1.4 million distinct CDR3 sequences, around 55% seen once. The sample was blood. All receptors derive from a man between 18 and 35 years old in good health.

The V call is TRBV6-5, the J call TRBJ1-5; D is unclear. Trimming left V 0 bases short and J 5 bases short, with 8 bases between. CDR1 is MNHEY, CDR2 SVGAGI, per germline. The CDR3 length is 14 residues. The CDR3 coding sequence is TGTGCCAGCAGTTACTCGAGTTCATATCAGCCCCAGCATTTT. It translates to CASSYSSSYQPQHF.

The chain joins TRBV7-2 to TRBJ2-7; D is ambiguous. Germline CDR1 SGHTA, CDR2 FQGNSA. With 2 bases removed from V and 0 bases from J, the gap between germline ends came to 14 bases. CDR3 size: 16 residues. Here the CDR3 reads CASSLRRGRSSYEQYF. The CDR3 nucleotides are TGTGCCAGCAGCTTACGACGCGGACGGAGCTCCTACGAGCAGTACTTC.

This clonotype has a count of ten or more. CDR3 sequence: CASSQEGGLTGAYEQYF. The CDR3 region has the DNA TGCGCCAGCAGCCAAGAGGGCGGACTGACAGGGGCCTACGAGCAGTACTTC. The chain carries TRBV4-1 and TRBJ2-7, with 8 bases lining up with TRBD1. The CDR3 runs to 17 residues. J gave up 2 bases and V 0 bases, and 9 bases lay outside the gene matches. Germline lookup yields CDR1 MGHRA and CDR2 YSYEKL.

The chain combines TRBV2 with TRBJ1-1; 7 nucleotides match TRBD1. CDR1 and CDR2 (germline): SNHLY, FYNNEI. This CDR3 spans 16 amino acids. J was trimmed by 7 bases and V by 7 bases; bases with no gene match: 18. The DNA of the CDR3 is TGTGCCAGCAACAGGGGAACCCTCCAGGGTGGGGGTGAAGCTTTCTTT. Translating gives CASNRGTLQGGGEAFF. The whole variable domain, remainder taken from reference TRBV2 and TRBJ1-1, is EPEVTQTPSHQVTQMGQEVILRCVPISNHLYFYWYRQILGQKVEFLVSFYNNEISEKSEIFDDQFSVERPDGSNFTLKIRSTKLEDSAMYFCASNRGTLQGGGEAFFGQGTRLTVV.

This sequence joins TRBV28 and TRBJ2-7; D is undetermined. Germline-derived CDR1 and CDR2 are MDHEN and SYDVKM. The germline V and J ends were trimmed by 6 bases and 2 bases, with 11 bases remaining between them. The CDR3 is made up of 13 amino acids. This CDR3 is CASSPDVAYEQYF. The DNA of the CDR3 is TGTGCCAGCAGCCCGGACGTTGCCTACGAGCAGTACTTC. The variable domain in full, completed from reference TRBV28 and TRBJ2-7, reads DVKVTQSSRYLVKRTGEKVFLECVQDMDHENMFWYRQDPGLGLRLIYFSYDVKMKEKGDIPEGYSVSREKKERFSLILESASTNQTSMYLCASSPDVAYEQYFGPGTRLTVT.

In this sample, this clonotype turned up many times. V and J are TRBV4-2 and TRBJ2-1; D is undetermined. This CDR3 spans 13 amino acids. Trimming left V 1 base short and J 5 bases short, with 6 bases between. The germline V gene encodes CDR1 LGHNA and CDR2 YNFKEQ. CDR3 region: CASSQGPNNEQFF. CDR3 bases: TGTGCCAGCAGCCAAGGACCCAACAATGAGCAGTTCTTC.

The chain couples TRBV10-3 to TRBJ2-2; TRBD1 matches 9 bases. V lost 11 bases to trimming and J lost 4 bases; unmatched junction nucleotides: 8. Germline values: CDR1 ENHRY, CDR2 SYGVKD. The CDR3 is 14 amino acids. The CDR3 region is CAVGTGPSTGELFF. DNA for the CDR3: TGTGCCGTCGGGACAGGGCCGAGCACCGGGGAGCTGTTTTTT.

This CDR3 reads CASSFNLRGRAANYGYTF. Here the CDR3 DNA reads TGTGCCAGCAGCTTCAACCTCCGGGGACGGGCCGCTAACTATGGCTACACCTTC. The rearrangement uses TRBV7-2 and TRBJ1-2; D possibly corresponds to TRBD1 (5 bases). Germline CDR1 is SGHTA and CDR2 is FQGNSA. The ends were cut back, 3 bases at V and 0 bases at J, with 20 bases in the middle. CDR3 size: 18 residues.

CDR3 sequence: CASSRAGEYVYNEQFF. The CDR3 nucleotides read TGCGCCAGCAGCCGGGCAGGTGAGTATGTCTACAATGAGCAGTTCTTC. The rearrangement joins TRBV4-1 to TRBJ2-1; D gene unclear. Germline values: CDR1 MGHRA, CDR2 YSYEKL. With 4 bases removed from V and 3 bases from J, the gap between germline ends came to 16 bases. The CDR3 contains 16 residues.